The sequence of this TCR beta chain was determined in a study of response to subunit inactivated influenza vaccine. In the case of this clonotype: Its antigen remains unknown.

The study, taken as a whole, reports: There was a suggestion from the authors that each seasonal influenza vaccination recruits few new T cells.

Germline values: CDR1 ENHRY, CDR2 SYGVKD. CDR3 size: 16 residues. V was clipped by 2 bases and J by 1 base, with 14 bases between them. TCRdb passed the RT-PCR reads through MiXCR, listing each CDR3 protein once. The data show about 500,000 distinct CDR3 sequences, approximately 17% seen once. The sequencing used CD4+ T cells sorted from PBMCs, collected roughly 24 months after vaccination. This clonotype originated in a man between 50 and 69 years old who received an inactivated influenza vaccine. The V gene is TRBV10-3, the J gene TRBJ1-1; possible D gene TRBD1, 6 bases. The CDR3 coding sequence is TGTGCCATCAGTGAGAGACCGGGGGCTGGGAACACTGAAGCTTTCTTT. It codes for CAISERPGAGNTEAFF.